This T cell receptor beta chain was retrieved from a study of T-cell reconstitution after alpha-beta-depleted transplantation in children. Overall study findings and caveats: There were some patients whose high TCRbeta diversity at day 60 came from surviving recipient T cells and thymic progenitors. T-cell numbers and diversity, one year after transplant, stemmed largely from T cells that were newly produced. By about two months after transplant, alpha-beta T cells reportedly arose from several hundred graft clones that had expanded.

For this clonotype: Its antigen is not known.

The CDR3 spans 14 residues. The ends were cut back, 2 bases at V and 3 bases at J, with 10 bases in the middle. Germline assignment: CDR1 KGHSH and CDR2 LQKENI. Unique molecular identifiers were incorporated during preparation of the TCRbeta library. TCRdb used MiXCR to reprocess the PCR reads, holding one entry per CDR3 protein. The sample carries fewer than 700,000 distinct CDR3 sequences, over 10% recorded once. This sample comprised PBMCs, mostly from graft donor cells, obtained 360 days after TCRalphabeta/CD19-depleted stem cell transplant. The source is a male patient younger than 18 who had a stem cell transplant for acute myeloid leukemia, so the T cells may come from the graft donor. The chain combines TRBV18 with TRBJ2-5; possibly TRBD1 for D (6 bases). In nucleotides, the CDR3 is TGTGCCAGCTCACCAGCAGGGGCCAAAGAGACCCAGTACTTC. This gives the protein CASSPAGAKETQYF. The variable domain in full, with the rest retrieved from reference TRBV18 and TRBJ2-5, is NAGVMQNPRHLVRRRGQEARLRCSPMKGHSHVYWYRQLPEEGLKFMVYLQKENIIDESGMPKERFSAEFPKEGPSILRIQQVVRGDSAAYFCASSPAGAKETQYFGPGTRLLVL.